This entry features one TCR beta chain sequence. What it binds is not known. Trimming took 4 bases from V and 3 from J; bases not matched to a gene: 21. Per germline, CDR1 SGHRS and CDR2 YFSETQ. The CDR3 is 20 amino acids. The source of the sample is a study of cytomegalovirus exposure and HLA in healthy donors. Regarding the study as a whole: On later analysis, the bulk of CMV-associated TCR beta chains appeared to be HLA-restricted.

The PCR ran on 60 Vbeta and 13 Jbeta primers. TCRdb's table, derived via immunoSEQ multiplex PCR, lists solely in-frame clones and lacks some. Of around 92,000 clones in the sample, about four fifths were seen once. V is TRBV5-1 and J is TRBJ2-3; 9 positions match TRBD2. The specimen sequenced was PBMCs. The sequence was collected from an older woman in good health and CMV-seropositive. CDR3 residues: CASSITSSGYSGRGTDTQYF. For the CDR3, the DNA is TGCGCCAGCAGCATAACGAGTAGCGGGTATAGCGGGAGAGGAACAGATACGCAGTATTTT.